One sample yielded the 22 T cell receptor beta chains listed below, sequenced in a study of CD8+ T cells in alopecia areata. RNA extraction and reverse transcription yielded cDNA as sequencing template. Measured with immunoSEQ multiplex PCR; TCRdb has only the in-frame clones, and not every one. The sample shows some 150,000 clones, around 58% of them seen only once. Sequences were derived from CD4+ T cells sorted from blood, sampled at week 0. The receptors were sampled from a human donor with alopecia areata.

The rearrangement uses TRBV29-1 and TRBJ2-2, with D tentatively TRBD1 (5 bases). V lost 7 bases to trimming and J lost 0 bases, with 12 bases between them. CDR1 and CDR2 (germline): SQVTM, ANQGSEA. This CDR3 is built from 14 residues. The CDR3 region has the DNA TGCAGCGCCTCGACAGCTACGAACACCGGGGAGCTGTTTTTT. Protein product: CSASTATNTGELFF.

This chain links TRBV4-3 with TRBJ2-5, with 12 bases matching TRBD2. The CDR3 extends over 16 amino acids. The ends lost 0 bases at V and 7 bases at J; junction bases unmatched: 6. Germline CDR1 reads LGHNA; CDR2 reads YSLEER. The CDR3 protein is CASSQERTSGVGTQYF. The CDR3 coding sequence is TGCGCCAGCAGCCAAGAGAGGACTAGCGGGGTTGGGACCCAGTACTTC.

CDR3 nucleotides: TGCGCCAGCAGTCCTTCAGGGGGCCCTAACAGTGAGCAGTTCTTC. It codes for CASSPSGGPNSEQFF. The V gene is TRBV23-1, the J gene TRBJ2-1, with 8 nucleotides matching TRBD1. TRBV23-1 is an ORF for which the function is uncertain. This CDR3 has 15 amino acids. After removal of 4 bases from V and 9 bases from J, the junction contained 11 bases not matched to a gene.

The chain joins TRBV29-1 to TRBJ1-1; D remains unclear. Germline V gene lookup returns CDR1 SQVTM and CDR2 ANQGSEA. V dropped 1 base and J dropped 5 bases, with 8 bases sitting between them. The CDR3 contains 12 residues. The DNA of the CDR3 is TGCAGCGTTGAAGTCGTGGGGACTGAAGCTTTCTTT. This sequence encodes CSVEVVGTEAFF.

This chain links TRBV5-6 with TRBJ1-6, with D possibly matching TRBD1 (5 bases). Germline values: CDR1 SGHDT, CDR2 YYEEEE. This CDR3 contains 14 residues. Trimming removed 2 bases from V and 10 bases from J, with 13 bases in between. The CDR3 loop reads CASSFREGGSPLHF. The CDR3 region has the DNA TGTGCCAGCAGCTTCAGGGAAGGAGGATCACCCCTCCACTTT.

This chain connects TRBV11-2 to TRBJ2-1; no clear D gene. With 8 bases removed from V and 6 bases from J, the gap between germline ends came to 14 bases. Germline loops: CDR1 SGHAT, CDR2 FQNNGV. This CDR3 has 13 amino acids. In nucleotides, the CDR3 is TGTGCCAGCCAACTTTCCCCGCCCAATGAGCAGTTCTTC. Its translation is CASQLSPPNEQFF.

This clone showed up just a few times. The chain has TRBV11-2 and TRBJ2-2; D call uncertain. This CDR3 comprises 13 residues. V lost 0 bases and J 6 bases, leaving 5 bases between the germline ends. CDR1 and CDR2 (germline): SGHAT, FQNNGV. The CDR3 is CASSLDLAGELFF. The CDR3 bases are TGTGCCAGCAGCTTAGATTTGGCCGGGGAGCTGTTTTTT.

J is TRBJ1-5 and V is TRBV6-6; D is uncertain. V was shortened by 9 bases and J by 11 bases, with 17 bases between the two germline ends. Germline values: CDR1 MNHNY, CDR2 SVGAGI (reference sequence). The CDR3 spans 12 residues. The CDR3 sequence: CASTGESLAQHF. The CDR3, as DNA: TGTGCCAGTACGGGCGAATCTCTGGCCCAGCATTTT.

This clone occurred a few times. The junction and the germline gene differ at one end; a read error may be behind it. The chain links TRBV29-1 to TRBJ1-2, with 7 bases fitting TRBD1. The CDR3 loop spans 11 amino acids. Germline CDR1 and CDR2: SQVTM and ANQGSEA. CDR3 residues: CSVDSGTAKLF. In nucleotides, the CDR3 is TGCAGCGTGGACAGCGGGACAGCCAAGCTCTTC.

The chain uses TRBV5-1 and TRBJ1-2; D possibly corresponds to TRBD1 (5 bases). V dropped 1 base and J dropped 1 base, with 11 bases sitting between them. There are 15 residues in the CDR3. Per the germline V gene, CDR1 is SGHRS and CDR2 is YFSETQ. In DNA, the CDR3 is TGCGCCAGCAGCTTGAGCGGGACGCTTAACTATGGCTACACCTTC. Its protein product is CASSLSGTLNYGYTF.

This rearrangement joins TRBV18 to TRBJ2-5, with D maybe TRBD1 (5 bases). V was clipped by 4 bases and J by 6 bases, with 15 bases between them. In germline, CDR1 is KGHSH, CDR2 LQKENI. This CDR3 region has 14 residues. CDR3 nucleotides: TGTGCCAGCTCACTAGGAATCAGGGCTCAGACCCAGTACTTC. It codes for CASSLGIRAQTQYF.

This chain uses TRBV18 with TRBJ1-1; TRBD1 matches at 7 bases. The CDR3 spans 16 residues. CDR1 and CDR2 (germline): KGHSH, LQKENI. With V trimmed by 6 bases and J by 1 base, 11 bases remained unmatched. DNA of the CDR3: TGTGCCAGCTCCCCCCGGGACAGTGGCGGGAACACTGAAGCTTTCTTT. Amino acids: CASSPRDSGGNTEAFF.

This clone was observed a single time. This chain joins TRBV7-9 and TRBJ2-5; either TRBD1 or TRBD2 may supply D (6 bases each). The CDR3 spans 12 residues. Germline loops: CDR1 SEHNR, CDR2 FQNEAQ (reference sequence). Trimming removed 8 bases from V and 3 bases from J, with 10 bases in between. The CDR3 DNA reads TGTGCCAGCCAGAGGGGGGAAGAGACCCAGTACTTC. It translates to CASQRGEETQYF.

V gene TRBV7-8 combines with J gene TRBJ1-1; the D is unclear. CDR3 size: 16 residues. Trimming pared 4 bases from V and 1 base from J, leaving 16 bases between. CDR1 is SGHVS and CDR2 is FQNEAQ in the germline V gene. The CDR3 region is CASSYNVRSTNTEAFF. CDR3 DNA sequence: TGTGCCAGCAGCTATAATGTCAGGTCCACGAACACTGAAGCTTTCTTT.

This chain joins TRBV2 and TRBJ2-4; tentatively, D is TRBD1 or TRBD2 (6 bases each). Germline V gene sequence: CDR1 SNHLY, CDR2 FYNNEI. Trimming pared 7 bases from V and 5 bases from J, leaving 18 bases between. The CDR3 totals 15 residues. In nucleotides, the CDR3 is TGTGCCAGCACCCTCCAAATGGGGGGCCAAAACATTCAGTACTTC. As protein: CASTLQMGGQNIQYF.

This clone was recorded a few times. The V gene is TRBV27, the J gene TRBJ1-1, with D tentatively TRBD1 (5 bases). Germline values: CDR1 MNHEY, CDR2 SMNVEV (reference sequence). This CDR3 is 11 amino acids long. Between the trimmed V and J ends, which lost 7 bases and 8 bases, there was a span of 11 bases. DNA of the CDR3: TGTGCCAGCAAGGGTCGGGGGGAAGCTTTCTTT. It specifies CASKGRGEAFF.

This chain links TRBV7-2 with TRBJ1-6; no firm D call. This CDR3 is built from 14 residues. CDR1 SGHTA and CDR2 FQGNSA come from the germline V gene. With 5 bases removed from V and 9 bases from J, the gap between germline ends came to 14 bases. CDR3: CASSATKGRSPLHF. As DNA, the CDR3 is TGTGCCAGCAGCGCCACCAAGGGTCGTTCACCCCTCCACTTT.

This chain uses TRBV14 with TRBJ2-3; D is unresolved. The CDR3 spans 14 residues. V was trimmed by 4 bases and J by 2 bases, leaving 10 bases between them. Per the germline V gene, CDR1 is SGHDN and CDR2 is FVKESK. CDR3 nucleotides: TGTGCCAGCAGCCTCGGCGGAAACACAGATACGCAGTATTTT. It specifies CASSLGGNTDTQYF.

The rearrangement links TRBV7-2 to TRBJ2-7; 8 bases match TRBD2. With 1 base clipped from V and 5 bases from J, the junction kept 4 bases outside the gene matches. CDR3 length equals 14 residues. Germline lookup yields CDR1 SGHTA and CDR2 FQGNSA. CDR3 coding DNA: TGTGCCAGCAGCTTAGTTCGACTAGCGAACGAGCAGTACTTC. It codes for CASSLVRLANEQYF.

In this sample, this clone turned up a few times. CDR3 in DNA: TGTGCCAGCAGGACTAGCGGTATTTACGAGCAGTACTTC. This codes for CASRTSGIYEQYF. The rearrangement joins TRBV28 to TRBJ2-7; 9 bases fit TRBD2. Germline V CDR1 and CDR2: MDHEN, SYDVKM. CDR3 length: 13 residues. With V trimmed by 6 bases and J by 4 bases, 4 bases remained unmatched.

The CDR3 loop reads CASSLELAGYEQYF. CDR3 nucleotides: TGTGCCAGCAGCTTAGAGTTAGCGGGCTACGAGCAGTACTTC. V gene TRBV7-9 combines with J gene TRBJ2-7; 7 bases align to TRBD2. The V gene end was trimmed by 1 base and the J gene end by 3 bases; junction bases not matched to a gene: 3. Germline values: CDR1 SEHNR, CDR2 FQNEAQ (reference sequence). CDR3 size: 14 residues.

The chain uses TRBV5-4 and TRBJ2-3, with 8 bases matching TRBD1. This CDR3 is 14 amino acids long. Germline CDR1 SGHNT, CDR2 YYREEE (reference sequence). V lost 0 bases, J lost 6 bases, and 3 bases stayed unmatched. In DNA form, the CDR3 reads TGTGCCAGCAGCTTGGAACAGGGGGTGGATACGCAGTATTTT. This sequence encodes CASSLEQGVDTQYF.